These 10 T cell receptor beta chains share one sample of origin, sequenced in a study of blood T cell repertoires in COVID-19. Here immunoSEQ multiplex PCR was the method, and the copy in TCRdb shows in-frame clones only, minus some. This sample has about 270,000 clones; approximately 89% occur once, and the top ten carry about 3%. The sequenced sample consisted of PBMCs or T cells enriched from blood (not recorded which). The receptors derive from a man aged 35 to 55 who had been exposed to COVID-19.

Only a few counts were recorded for this clone. This chain joins TRBV13 and TRBJ2-6; D call uncertain. V shed 3 bases and J shed 0 bases, with 12 bases lying between them. This CDR3 has 17 residues. Germline CDR1 is PRHDT and CDR2 is FYEKMQ (reference sequence). This CDR3 is CASSFFRDRSGANVLTF. Written as DNA, the CDR3 is TGTGCCAGCAGCTTTTTTCGAGATCGCTCTGGGGCCAACGTCCTGACTTTC.

The CDR3 nucleotides are TGTGCCAGCAGCTCTTACGGGGATGAAAAACTGTTTTTT. Translating it yields CASSSYGDEKLFF. This sequence joins TRBV7-9 and TRBJ1-4; no clear D. Germline loops: CDR1 SEHNR, CDR2 FQNEAQ (reference sequence). With 4 bases removed from V and 6 bases from J, the gap between germline ends came to 9 bases. CDR3 length: 13 amino acids.

The rearrangement uses TRBV13 and TRBJ1-6; D call uncertain. The germline gives CDR1 PRHDT, CDR2 FYEKMQ (reference sequence). Deletions cut 1 base from V and 8 bases from J, with 3 bases between. CDR3 length equals 12 residues. The CDR3 DNA reads as TGTGCCAGCAGCTTAGCGGATTCACCCCTCCACTTT. Its protein product is CASSLADSPLHF.

The genes are TRBV2 and TRBJ1-5, with D tentatively TRBD1 (6 bases). The CDR3 runs to 17 residues. Germline CDR1 SNHLY, CDR2 FYNNEI. V was shortened by 0 bases and J by 8 bases, with 20 bases between the two germline ends. The CDR3 protein is CASSEALLFGGVEPQHF. In nucleotides, the CDR3 is TGTGCCAGCAGTGAAGCGCTTCTATTTGGGGGCGTGGAGCCCCAGCATTTT.

The chain employs TRBV4-1 and TRBJ1-2; D ambiguous. V gave up 6 bases and J gave up 4 bases, with 21 bases separating them. CDR1 and CDR2 from the germline V gene are MGHRA and YSYEKL. The CDR3 spans 16 residues. The CDR3: CASRQPAAAVSYGYTF. The CDR3 bases are TGCGCCAGCAGACAGCCAGCTGCAGCCGTCTCCTATGGCTACACCTTC.

The chain employs TRBV5-1 and TRBJ2-1; D perhaps matches TRBD2 (6 bases). CDR3 size: 15 residues. The germline V gene encodes CDR1 SGHRS and CDR2 YFSETQ. Trimming removed 2 bases at V and 7 bases at J, with 16 bases between. The CDR3 protein is CASSLLGLRSNEQFF. The CDR3 DNA follows: TGCGCCAGCAGCTTACTGGGACTCAGGTCGAATGAGCAGTTCTTC. The whole variable domain, filled in from reference TRBV5-1 and TRBJ2-1, reads KAGVTQTPRYLIKTRGQQVTLSCSPISGHRSVSWYQQTPGQGLQFLFEYFSETQRNKGNFPGRFSGRQFSNSRSEMNVSTLELGDSALYLCASSLLGLRSNEQFFGPGTRLTVL.

The chain carries TRBV27 and TRBJ1-6; D is ambiguous. CDR3 length equals 17 residues. CDR1 and CDR2 from the germline V gene are MNHEY and SMNVEV (reference sequence). V shed 0 bases and J shed 6 bases, with 15 bases lying between them. The DNA of the CDR3 is TGTGCCAGCAGTTTATCGGGAGGACTTCCTCTTAATTCACCCCTCCACTTT. This codes for CASSLSGGLPLNSPLHF.

CDR3 amino acids: CAWEGTGYGEKLFF. The CDR3 nucleotides read TGTGCCTGGGAGGGGACAGGTTATGGTGAAAAACTGTTTTTT. The chain has TRBV30 and TRBJ1-4; 8 bases are a match to TRBD1. Germline V CDR1 and CDR2: GTSNPN, SVGIG (reference sequence). The V segment lost 5 bases and the J segment 7 bases; nucleotides outside the gene matches: 9. The CDR3 contains 14 residues.

This clone has just one count. The chain has TRBV7-2 and TRBJ2-5; no clear D. This CDR3 region has 12 residues. V was pared by 4 bases and J by 2 bases, with 5 bases between. Germline V gives CDR1 SGHTA, CDR2 FQGNSA. DNA of the CDR3: TGTGCCAGCAGCTCCCCTCAAGAGACCCAGTACTTC. It yields the protein CASSSPQETQYF.

The gene calls are TRBV6-6 and TRBJ1-1; a possible D gene is TRBD1 (5 bases). CDR1 MNHNY and CDR2 SVGAGI come from the germline V gene (reference sequence). The CDR3 is made up of 15 amino acids. With 8 bases removed from V and 4 bases from J, the gap between germline ends came to 20 bases. The CDR3, as DNA: TGTGCCAGCCAAATCCCAGACAGTCGCGGCACTGAAGCTTTCTTT. Its translation is CASQIPDSRGTEAFF.